The 10 T cell receptor beta chains listed next were all sequenced from one sample in a study of Graves' ophthalmopathy and Graves' hyperthyroidism. Amplified material comprised TCR beta CDR3 regions derived from RNA transcripts. Investigators did first-round RT-PCR with HTBI primers, then second-round multiplex PCR. TCRdb recomputed calls from the multiplex PCR reads with MiXCR, one row per CDR3 protein. The sample lists hundreds of thousands of distinct CDR3 sequences; approximately 21% were seen once. The specimen was peripheral blood. The receptors derive from a woman aged 18-35 years with stable Graves' hyperthyroidism. Some clones in this sample may be carry-over from other donors' samples.

This clonotype has only a few counts. The chain joins TRBV6-5 to TRBJ2-7, with 7 bases that match TRBD2. This CDR3 has 15 residues. J gave up 2 bases and V 0 bases, and 4 bases lay outside the gene matches. The germline V gene has CDR1 MNHEY and CDR2 SVGAGI. In DNA, the CDR3 is TGTGCCAGCAGTTACTCGCGGGAGCCCCCCTACGAGCAGTACTTC. Translating it yields CASSYSREPPYEQYF.

Many counts were recorded for this clonotype. The V gene is TRBV27, the J gene TRBJ2-7; 8 nucleotides agree with TRBD2. The V gene's germline CDR1 is MNHEY and CDR2 SMNVEV (reference sequence). CDR3 length: 14 residues. The J segment lost 4 bases and the V segment lost 4 bases, leaving 6 bases of the junction unmatched. The CDR3 coding sequence is TGTGCCAGCAGTTCCCACTCGGGGGGGTACGAGCAGTACTTC. Its protein is CASSSHSGGYEQYF.

The chain employs TRBV9 and TRBJ2-2, with TRBD1 as a possible D gene (5 bases). This CDR3 is 17 amino acids long. Germline loops: CDR1 SGDLS, CDR2 YYNGEE. V was shortened by 0 bases and J by 1 base, with 13 bases between the two germline ends. The CDR3 region has the DNA TGTGCCAGCAGCGTAGTAACTGGAAGGGGGAACACCGGGGAGCTGTTTTTT. Protein sequence: CASSVVTGRGNTGELFF.

This clonotype was counted at least ten times. The chain is built from TRBV20-1 and TRBJ1-5; 10 nucleotides agree with TRBD1. Germline CDR1 reads DFQATT; CDR2 reads SNEGSKA (reference sequence). The V segment lost 6 bases and the J segment 1 base; nucleotides outside the gene matches: 6. The CDR3 loop spans 15 amino acids. The CDR3 nucleotides read TGCAGTGCAGTGACAGGGGGCTGGAGCAATCAGCCCCAGCATTTT. As protein: CSAVTGGWSNQPQHF.

The chain recombines TRBV20-1 with TRBJ1-5; unclear D gene. V was trimmed by 3 bases and J by 6 bases, leaving 21 bases between them. The CDR3 is 16 residues long. Germline V gene data show CDR1 as DFQATT and CDR2 as SNEGSKA (reference sequence). The chain's CDR3 is CSASNPGRRVGQPQHF. The CDR3 DNA reads TGCAGTGCTAGTAATCCCGGTCGGAGGGTAGGTCAGCCCCAGCATTTT.

This clonotype was found many times. The V and J genes are TRBV7-2 and TRBJ2-5; 7 bases match TRBD2. The germline gives CDR1 SGHTA, CDR2 FQGNSA. Germline trimming cut 5 bases from V and 1 base from J; bases unmatched to any gene: 7. The CDR3 sequence is 15 residues long. The CDR3 sequence: CASSQAGTPQETQYF. CDR3 coding DNA: TGTGCCAGCAGCCAAGCGGGGACCCCCCAAGAGACCCAGTACTTC.

The V call is TRBV12-5, the J call TRBJ1-5; the match to TRBD1 covers 9 bases. Looked up from germline, CDR1 is LGHNT and CDR2 is FRNRAP. CDR3 length: 17 amino acids. V was pared by 9 bases and J by 5 bases, with 17 bases of the junction left unmatched. Here the CDR3 DNA reads TGTGCTAGCCGCGGTCTCCAGGGACAGGGAACTGATCAGCCCCAGCATTTT. Amino acid sequence: CASRGLQGQGTDQPQHF. The whole variable domain, remainder taken from reference TRBV12-5 and TRBJ1-5, is DARVTQTPRHKVTEMGQEVTMRCQPILGHNTVFWYRQTMMQGLELLAYFRNRAPLDDSGMPKDRFSAEMPDATLATLKIQPSEPRDSAVYFCASRGLQGQGTDQPQHFGDGTRLSIL.

V and J are TRBV5-8 and TRBJ1-2; D might be TRBD1 (5 bases). V was pared by 0 bases and J by 4 bases, with 13 bases between. This CDR3 contains 15 residues. Germline V gene sequence: CDR1 SGHTS, CDR2 YDEGEE. The CDR3 protein is CASSLERGLSYGYTF. CDR3 sequence (DNA): TGTGCCAGCAGCTTGGAGCGGGGGTTAAGCTATGGCTACACCTTC.

This clonotype was seen ten or more times. This rearrangement joins TRBV19 to TRBJ1-1; D is undetermined. Looked up from germline, CDR1 is LNHDA and CDR2 is SQIVND (reference sequence). The CDR3 has 12 residues. V shed 3 bases and J shed 5 bases, with 7 bases lying between them. Written as DNA, the CDR3 is TGTGCCAGTAGTATCATCGGTACTGAAGCTTTCTTT. Its translation: CASSIIGTEAFF.

The sample holds many counts of this clonotype. The genes are TRBV12-5 and TRBJ1-2, with D perhaps TRBD1 (6 bases). V was clipped by 6 bases and J by 1 base, with 15 bases between them. CDR1 is LGHNT and CDR2 is FRNRAP in the germline V gene. The CDR3 is 15 residues long. The CDR3 reads CASGLTTGFNYGYTF. In DNA, the CDR3 is TGTGCTAGTGGCCTAACCACAGGGTTTAACTATGGCTACACCTTC.